This TCR beta chain derives from a study of CD8+ T cells in alopecia areata. The wider study: Among treated patients, oral tofacitinib was administered at 5 to 10 mg twice daily. Study outcomes and limitations: Patients shared TCRs less clearly than mice did, possibly for HLA-related reasons. On tofacitinib, scalp and blood still held many of the expanded lesional clones.

Germline trimming cut 0 bases from V and 3 bases from J; bases unmatched to any gene: 10. Germline V gives CDR1 SNHLY, CDR2 FYNNEI. This CDR3 spans 17 amino acids. Extraction of RNA preceded its reverse transcription into cDNA, which served as the sequencing template. Generated by immunoSEQ multiplex PCR, the TCRdb table keeps only in-frame clones and is missing some. The sample has approximately 210,000 clones, more than 55% seen once; the top ten hold approximately 3.5%. For this clone: No antigen is known for it.

Treatment described: oral pan-JAK inhibitor, 5-10 mg twice daily. Both CD4+ and CD8+ T cells were separated by sorting PBMCs. V is TRBV2 and J is TRBJ2-5, with 7 bases fitting TRBD2. This material consisted of CD4+ T cells sorted from blood, taken at week 4, from a patient treated with tofacitinib. The receptor comes from a human donor with alopecia areata. The DNA of the CDR3 is TGTGCCAGCAGTGAAGCCTCCGTGGGGGGGACGAAAGAGACCCAGTACTTC. It translates to CASSEASVGGTKETQYF.